This record concerns one T cell receptor (beta chain) sequence. The CDR3 runs to 16 residues. Germline CDR1 is SEHNR and CDR2 is FQNEAQ (reference sequence). Trimming took 5 bases from V and 4 from J; bases not matched to a gene: 9. The source of the sample is a study of blood T cell repertoires in COVID-19. Study overall: Some COVID-19 samples were acute and others convalescent; all came from the United States, Italy and Spain.

In the authors' workflow: Reference gene primers were amplified, and this amplification served to estimate nucleated cell counts. Repertoires were generated with immunoSEQ multiplex PCR, while TCRdb's copy carries only in-frame clones and drops some. The V and J calls and clone size come from that table; D and trimming were worked out from the DNA. The sample records roughly 100,000 clones, 89% being singletons. The sequence was collected from a woman between 55 and 75 years old with acute or convalescent COVID-19. Specimen: peripheral blood. This sequence joins TRBV7-9 and TRBJ2-1; 9 bases fit TRBD2. The CDR3 DNA is TGTGCCAGCAGCCCTCTCAGCGGGGGGATTTACAATGAGCAGTTCTTC. Protein: CASSPLSGGIYNEQFF. The full variable domain, rest sourced from reference TRBV7-9 and TRBJ2-1, is DTGVSQNPRHKITKRGQNVTFRCDPISEHNRLYWYRQTLGQGPEFLTYFQNEAQLEKSRLLSDRFSAERPKGSFSTLEIQRTEQGDSAMYLCASSPLSGGIYNEQFFGPGTRLTVL.